This entry lists 30 T cell receptor beta chains sequenced from one sample in a study of blood T cell repertoires in COVID-19. The repertoire was sequenced with immunoSEQ multiplex PCR; TCRdb's copy has only in-frame clones and lacks some. The top ten clones hold 3.4% of a sample with under 300,000 clones, roughly 85% of them seen once. Source material: peripheral blood. The receptor set was obtained from a woman aged 18-29 years with acute or convalescent COVID-19.

There are a few counts of this clone. The chain carries TRBV2 and TRBJ2-2, with 7 bases matching TRBD1. The CDR3 loop spans 15 amino acids. V shed 4 bases, J shed 0 bases, and the junction held 2 bases outside the gene matches. Germline assignment: CDR1 SNHLY and CDR2 FYNNEI. DNA for the CDR3: TGTGCCAGCAGTGGTCAGGGGGCGAACACCGGGGAGCTGTTTTTT. Translating gives CASSGQGANTGELFF.

This chain uses TRBV6-5 with TRBJ2-7; 8 nucleotides align to TRBD2. CDR3 length: 15 amino acids. V lost 6 bases, J lost 0 bases, and 7 bases stayed unmatched. The germline V gene has CDR1 MNHEY and CDR2 SVGAGI. CDR3 residues: CASRPTSGLSYEQYF. The CDR3 DNA follows: TGTGCCAGCAGGCCAACTAGCGGACTCTCCTACGAGCAGTACTTC.

This clone was detected once. The J gene is TRBJ1-2, the V gene TRBV7-3; D uncertain. The V and J ends lost 5 bases and 6 bases respectively, with 13 bases between them. This CDR3 is built from 13 residues. CDR1 and CDR2 from the germline V gene are SGHTA and FQGTGA. CDR3 sequence: CASSPGGEHGYTF. CDR3 bases: TGTGCCAGCAGCCCAGGCGGGGAACATGGCTACACCTTC.

This clone appeared a few times. The chain has TRBV7-3 and TRBJ2-1, with 10 bases identical to TRBD1. This CDR3 region has 15 residues. J was trimmed by 2 bases and V by 4 bases; bases with no gene match: 2. The germline CDR1 and CDR2 sequences are SGHTA and FQGTGA. DNA for the CDR3: TGTGCCAGCAGCTCAGACAGGGGGCCCTACAATGAGCAGTTCTTC. Its protein is CASSSDRGPYNEQFF.

This clone was seen only a few times. Its ends do not fully match the called genes, so a read error is possible. This rearrangement joins TRBV7-2 to TRBJ2-2; 11 nucleotides agree with TRBD2. The CDR3 has 16 amino acids. CDR1 and CDR2 (germline): SGHTA, FQGNSA. CDR3 nucleotides: TGTGCCAGCAACTTAGCGGGAGGGCCGAACACCGGGGAGCTGTTTTTT. Translating it yields CASNLAGGPNTGELFF.

The chain carries TRBV5-8 and TRBJ2-7, with 9 bases lining up with TRBD1. The CDR3 runs to 14 residues. The V and J ends lost 4 bases and 2 bases, in that order; junction bases with no gene match: 4. From germline, CDR1 is SGHTS and CDR2 YDEGEE. CDR3 sequence: CASSTGTGTYEQYF. CDR3 bases: TGTGCCAGCAGCACCGGGACAGGGACCTACGAGCAGTACTTC.

V is TRBV3-1 (or the pseudogene TRBV3-2) and J is TRBJ2-2, with TRBD2 identical over 7 bases. Germline CDR1 LGHDT, CDR2 YNNKEL (reference sequence). This CDR3 contains 16 residues. The junction had 4 bases not matched to a gene; V was cut back by 1 base and J by 2 bases. This CDR3 reads CASSQGGGLNTGELFF. DNA of the CDR3: TGTGCCAGCAGCCAAGGCGGGGGACTAAACACCGGGGAGCTGTTTTTT.

CDR3 bases: TGTGCCAGCAGGATTACGGCGGGGACAGGTCAACTGGCCCTCTCCGAGCAGTACTTC. Protein: CASRITAGTGQLALSEQYF. The chain couples TRBV28 to TRBJ2-7, with TRBD1 matching over 8 bases. Losses at the gene ends were 6 bases for V and 6 bases for J; bases not matched to a gene: 25. The germline CDR1 and CDR2 sequences are MDHEN and SYDVKM. The CDR3 sequence is 19 residues long.

The sample holds many counts of this clone. The chain is built from TRBV7-2 and TRBJ1-4; D unclear. Trimming took off 1 base at V and 7 bases at J, with 10 bases between the two ends. Per the germline V gene, CDR1 is SGHTA and CDR2 is FQGNSA. The CDR3 consists of 14 residues. DNA for the CDR3: TGTGCCAGCAGCTTAGTTGGCGGAAGTGAAAAACTGTTTTTT. The encoded protein is CASSLVGGSEKLFF.

The V call is TRBV29-1, the J call TRBJ2-5; TRBD1 matches 9 bases. The CDR3 is 15 residues long. The germline V gene has CDR1 SQVTM and CDR2 ANQGSEA. J gave up 5 bases and V 3 bases, and 10 bases lay outside the gene matches. CDR3 DNA sequence: TGCAGCGTTGACTCGGGACAGGGTTTTATGGAGACCCAGTACTTC. Encoded protein: CSVDSGQGFMETQYF. The whole variable domain, filled in from reference TRBV29-1 and TRBJ2-5, reads SAVISQKPSRDICQRGTSLTIQCQVDSQVTMMFWYRQQPGQSLTLIATANQGSEATYESGFVIDKFPISRPNLTFSTLTVSNMSPEDSSIYLCSVDSGQGFMETQYFGPGTRLLVL.

The V call is TRBV28, the J call TRBJ2-1; 12 nucleotides agree with TRBD2. The V gene end was trimmed by 10 bases and the J gene end by 2 bases; junction bases not matched to a gene: 9. Germline V gene data show CDR1 as MDHEN and CDR2 as SYDVKM. This CDR3 has 16 residues. Written as DNA, the CDR3 is TGTGCCACAGAGAGGCTAGCGGGAGGGCCCTACAATGAGCAGTTCTTC. Its protein product is CATERLAGGPYNEQFF.

V usage is TRBV27 and J usage is TRBJ2-6; 8 positions agree with TRBD1. The CDR3 runs to 17 residues. CDR1 is MNHEY and CDR2 is SMNVEV in the germline V gene (reference sequence). V was clipped by 6 bases and J by 0 bases; unmatched bases: 7. In DNA, the CDR3 is TGTGCCAGCAGGAAAGGGGACAGGCCCTCTGGGGCCAACGTCCTGACTTTC. Its protein product is CASRKGDRPSGANVLTF. Using reference TRBV27 and TRBJ2-6 for the parts outside the CDR3, the full variable domain is EAQVTQNPRYLITVTGKKLTVTCSQNMNHEYMSWYRQDPGLGLRQIYYSMNVEVTDKGDVPEGYKVSRKEKRNFPLILESPSPNQTSLYFCASRKGDRPSGANVLTFGAGSRLTVL.

There are a few counts of this clone. This chain joins TRBV29-1 and TRBJ1-2, with TRBD1 as a possible D gene (5 bases). This CDR3 is built from 11 residues. V lost 5 bases to trimming and J lost 5 bases, with 9 bases between them. Germline values: CDR1 SQVTM, CDR2 ANQGSEA. The DNA for the CDR3 is TGCAGCGTTCCCAGGGATTATGGCTACACCTTC. It is translated as CSVPRDYGYTF.

V gene TRBV28 combines with J gene TRBJ2-3; D is uncertain. Germline CDR1 MDHEN, CDR2 SYDVKM. CDR3 size: 16 residues. Deletions cut 3 bases from V and 0 bases from J, with 13 bases between. The CDR3 bases are TGTGCCAGCAGTTTGTCCCCCTTTCCTAGCACAGATACGCAGTATTTT. Encoded protein: CASSLSPFPSTDTQYF. The whole variable domain, filled in from reference TRBV28 and TRBJ2-3, reads DVKVTQSSRYLVKRTGEKVFLECVQDMDHENMFWYRQDPGLGLRLIYFSYDVKMKEKGDIPEGYSVSREKKERFSLILESASTNQTSMYLCASSLSPFPSTDTQYFGPGTRLTVL.

This chain links TRBV12-3 or TRBV12-4 with TRBJ1-3; D not resolved. The CDR3 covers 12 residues. V shed 2 bases and J shed 4 bases, with 3 bases lying between them. CDR3 sequence (DNA): TGTGCCAGCAGTTTACAGGGAAACACCATATATTTT. Its protein product is CASSLQGNTIYF.

CDR3 nucleotides: TGTGCCAGCAGTTTATATCACCCGGCTAGCGGCTACACCTTC. As protein: CASSLYHPASGYTF. This chain uses TRBV28 with TRBJ1-2; D gene uncertain. CDR1 is MDHEN, CDR2 SYDVKM, per germline. CDR3 length equals 14 residues. Between the trimmed V and J ends, which lost 1 base and 8 bases, there was a span of 14 bases.

This chain uses TRBV7-9 with TRBJ1-4, with TRBD1 matching 9 bases. V dropped 5 bases and J dropped 7; count of bases not matched to a gene: 2. The CDR3 contains 13 residues. Germline V CDR1 and CDR2: SEHNR, FQNEAQ (reference sequence). CDR3 DNA: TGTGCCAGCAGCCTACAGGGGGCTGAAAAACTGTTTTTT. It yields the protein CASSLQGAEKLFF.

This CDR3 reads CAWRGLAGGVAQETQYF. The CDR3, as DNA: TGTGCCTGGAGGGGACTAGCGGGAGGCGTAGCTCAGGAGACCCAGTACTTC. The gene calls are TRBV30 and TRBJ2-5, with 15 bases that match TRBD2. CDR1 is GTSNPN and CDR2 is SVGIG in the germline V gene (reference sequence). V trimming: 3 bases; J trimming: 5 bases; junction bases outside the gene matches: 10. The CDR3 is 17 residues long.

This chain uses TRBV28 with TRBJ2-7, with a possible D match to TRBD1 (5 bases). CDR3 size: 13 residues. Germline V gene lookup returns CDR1 MDHEN and CDR2 SYDVKM. Trimming took 7 bases from V and 6 from J, leaving 16 bases between them. CDR3 amino acids: CASTGQGLSEQYF. The CDR3 bases are TGTGCCAGCACTGGACAAGGGCTTTCCGAGCAGTACTTC.

V and J are TRBV7-2 and TRBJ2-7; 7 nucleotides match TRBD2. After removal of 3 bases from V and 1 base from J, the junction contained 6 bases not matched to a gene. CDR1 SGHTA and CDR2 FQGNSA come from the germline V gene. The CDR3 length is 15 residues. CDR3 coding DNA: TGTGCCAGCAGCTTGTCGGCGGGGGAATCCTACGAGCAGTACTTC. This codes for CASSLSAGESYEQYF.

The chain is built from TRBV7-9 and TRBJ2-7, with 12 bases lining up with TRBD2. Trimming took 2 bases from V and 4 from J; bases not matched to a gene: 3. CDR3 length equals 15 residues. Germline CDR1 SEHNR, CDR2 FQNEAQ (reference sequence). In DNA, the CDR3 is TGTGCCAGCAGCTTATGGACTAGCGGGACGTACGAGCAGTACTTC. Protein: CASSLWTSGTYEQYF.

As to this clone: Other nucleotide sequences from this sample produce the same CDR3. The J gene is TRBJ1-1, the V gene TRBV7-6; 8 positions match TRBD1. CDR3 length: 15 residues. J was trimmed by 5 bases and V by 0 bases; bases with no gene match: 5. CDR1 is SGHVS and CDR2 is FNYEAQ in the germline V gene. DNA of the CDR3: TGTGCCAGCAGCTTAGCGGTACAGGGGGGGACTGAAGCTTTCTTT. The encoded protein is CASSLAVQGGTEAFF.

The chain is built from TRBV2 and TRBJ2-3; 8 bases match TRBD1. The CDR3 spans 15 residues. The V segment lost 4 bases and the J segment 3 bases; nucleotides outside the gene matches: 6. The germline CDR1 and CDR2 sequences are SNHLY and FYNNEI. The CDR3 sequence: CASSGQGKRTDTQYF. In DNA, the CDR3 is TGTGCCAGCAGTGGACAGGGGAAAAGGACAGATACGCAGTATTTT.

The chain uses TRBV7-2 and TRBJ2-4; 9 bases line up with TRBD1. The CDR3 runs 17 residues. V shed 5 bases and J 2 bases; nucleotides not matched to a gene: 10. Per germline, CDR1 SGHTA and CDR2 FQGNSA. This chain's CDR3 is CASSLLLGTGTKNIQYF. DNA of the CDR3: TGTGCCAGCAGCCTACTCCTCGGGACAGGGACCAAAAACATTCAGTACTTC.

There are a few counts of this clone. The chain couples TRBV10-1 to TRBJ1-6; 10 bases are a match to TRBD1. J gave up 13 bases and V 6 bases, and 12 bases lay outside the gene matches. Germline V CDR1 and CDR2: WNHNN, SYGVQD (reference sequence). This CDR3 has 15 amino acids. The CDR3 loop reads CASRGGGTGVLPLHF. CDR3 nucleotides: TGCGCCAGCAGAGGGGGCGGGACAGGGGTTCTTCCCCTCCACTTT.

The J gene is TRBJ2-5, the V gene TRBV10-3; 8 bases match TRBD1. Germline-derived CDR1 and CDR2 are ENHRY and SYGVKD. This CDR3 has 15 residues. The J segment lost 5 bases and the V segment lost 0 bases, leaving 5 bases of the junction unmatched. CDR3 sequence reads: CAISESPGGLETQYF. CDR3 in DNA: TGTGCCATCAGTGAGTCGCCAGGGGGCTTGGAGACCCAGTACTTC.

This chain connects TRBV28 to TRBJ2-1; 9 positions agree with TRBD1. Trimming took 4 bases from V and 0 from J; bases not matched to a gene: 16. From germline, CDR1 is MDHEN and CDR2 SYDVKM. The CDR3 spans 20 residues. Here the CDR3 DNA reads TGTGCCAGCAGTTCCCGACAGGGGGTGGCCGAGGTGCGCTCCTACAATGAGCAGTTCTTC. Translating gives CASSSRQGVAEVRSYNEQFF.

The V and J genes are TRBV28 and TRBJ2-5; 9 bases are shared with TRBD1. CDR3 length: 16 residues. V was clipped by 3 bases and J by 2 bases; unmatched bases: 7. Germline values: CDR1 MDHEN, CDR2 SYDVKM. In DNA form, the CDR3 reads TGTGCCAGCAGTTTTCTGTTGACAGGGGGTCAAGAGACCCAGTACTTC. As protein: CASSFLLTGGQETQYF.

This rearrangement joins TRBV3-1 (or the pseudogene TRBV3-2) to TRBJ1-2; 7 bases fit TRBD1. Per germline, CDR1 LGHDT and CDR2 YNNKEL (reference sequence). With V trimmed by 4 bases and J by 7 bases, 21 bases remained unmatched. CDR3 length equals 18 residues. The CDR3 DNA is TGTGCCAGCAGCCCGTGGTTTAAGGGGGCATCTACTAAAAGTGGCTACACCTTC. Translated, it gives CASSPWFKGASTKSGYTF.

The chain combines TRBV6-2 or TRBV6-3 with TRBJ2-7, with 7 bases that match TRBD1. Looked up from germline, CDR1 is MNHEY and CDR2 is SVGEGT. CDR3 length: 13 amino acids. The V segment lost 6 bases and the J segment 3 bases; nucleotides outside the gene matches: 5. CDR3 protein: CASSPGQYYEQYF. The CDR3 DNA reads as TGTGCCAGCAGCCCGGGACAGTACTACGAGCAGTACTTC.